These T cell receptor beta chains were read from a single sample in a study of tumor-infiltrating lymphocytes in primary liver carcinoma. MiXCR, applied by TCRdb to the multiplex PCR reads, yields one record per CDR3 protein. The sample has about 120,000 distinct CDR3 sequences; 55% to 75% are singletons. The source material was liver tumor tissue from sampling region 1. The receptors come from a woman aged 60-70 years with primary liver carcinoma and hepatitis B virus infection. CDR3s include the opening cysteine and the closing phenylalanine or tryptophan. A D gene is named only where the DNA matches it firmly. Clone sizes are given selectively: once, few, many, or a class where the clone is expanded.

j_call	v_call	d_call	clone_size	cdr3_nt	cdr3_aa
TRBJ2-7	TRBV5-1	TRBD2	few	TGCGCCAGCAGCCTCACTAGCGGGAGTAGATACGAGCAGTACTTC	CASSLTSGSRYEQYF
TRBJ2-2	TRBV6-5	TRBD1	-	TGTGCCAGTAGTTACTCAGGACAGGTTAACACCAGGGAGCTGTTTTTT	CASSYSGQVNTRELFF
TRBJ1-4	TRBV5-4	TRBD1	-	TGTGCCAGCAGCTTGGGGACAGGCAGTAATGAAAAACTGTTTTTT	CASSLGTGSNEKLFF
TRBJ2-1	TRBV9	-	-	TGTGCCAGCATCGTAGATAGGGGGAGGAATGAGCAGTTCTTC	CASIVDRGRNEQFF
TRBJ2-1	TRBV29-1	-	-	TGCGGCGAGGCGGGACCACCTCCGTTCGATGAGCAGTTCTTC	CGEAGPPPFDEQFF
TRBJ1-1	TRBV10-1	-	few	TGCGCCAGCAGTGAAAGATCTAGGGGGATCACTGAAGCTTTCTTT	CASSERSRGITEAFF
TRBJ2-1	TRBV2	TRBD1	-	TGTGCCAGCTGCCAGGGGGCCTACAATGAGCAGTTCTTC	CASCQGAYNEQFF
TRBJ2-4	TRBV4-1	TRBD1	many	TGCGCCAGCAGCCAAGTTCGGGCAGGGGGCTCGAGAAACATTCAGTACTTC	CASSQVRAGGSRNIQYF
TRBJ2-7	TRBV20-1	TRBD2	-	TGCAGTGCCGGAGGGACTAGCGTTAAAGAGCAGTACTTC	CSAGGTSVKEQYF
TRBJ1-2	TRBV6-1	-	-	TGTGTCAGCAGCGAGACAAGGAGCTATGGCTACACCTTT	CVSSETRSYGYTF
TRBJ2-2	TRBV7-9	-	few	TGTGCCAGCAGCCCACGGACAGACTACACCGGGGAGCTGTTTTTT	CASSPRTDYTGELFF
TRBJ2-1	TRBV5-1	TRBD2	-	TGCGCCAGCAGCCCGGAACTAGCGGCTTCCTTGGATGAGCAGTTCTTC	CASSPELAASLDEQFF
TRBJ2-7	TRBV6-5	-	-	TGTGCCAGCAGTTACCAGAGGAGATTATACGAGCAGTACTTC	CASSYQRRLYEQYF
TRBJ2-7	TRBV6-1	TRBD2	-	TGTGCCAGTAGTGCAACCGGGACTACCGTGCAGTACTTC	CASSATGTTVQYF
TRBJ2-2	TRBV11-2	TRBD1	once	TGTGCCAGCACCACAGGGGGCTATTCCGTGGAGCTGTTTTTT	CASTTGGYSVELFF